This T cell receptor beta chain was identified in a study of blood T cell repertoires in COVID-19 (dated by TCRdb to 2018 to 2021). At the level of the whole study: The collaborator samples originated in the United States, Italy and Spain and spanned the acute and convalescent phases of COVID-19. The material from the prospective study consisted of cDNA or gDNA derived from T cells, B-cell-depleted T cells, or PBMCs. Deeply sampled blood TCRbeta repertoires from subjects exposed to, actively infected with, or recovered from COVID-19 were included in the dataset. The repertoires were released in a freely available public database intended as a resource for research on the immune response to SARS-CoV-2. The samples were drawn from the first 160 participants of the ongoing ImmuneRACE study and from 1,254 subjects provided by 6 global collaborators. Sample metadata almost always included a de-identified subject ID, COVID-19 status, age in years and sex. Where HLA class I and class II types were available, the types were taken from metadata supplied by the sample provider, not from assay-based typing.

Deletion took 6 bases off V and 0 bases off J, with a span of 13 bases between the germline ends. The CDR3 measures 15 amino acids from cysteine to phenylalanine. Just the 45-base CDR3 DNA is kept, in frame starting at base 1. From a lookup of the germline V gene, CDR1 and CDR2 are SNHLY and FYNNEI. On the study overall, not on this receptor specifically: Clinical and demographic metadata were provided uncurated, with the amount varying by source and participant.

The immunoSEQ Assay, a bias-controlled multiplex PCR, was used to amplify TCRbeta CDR3 regions from genomic DNA. The study's own analysis went as follows. The number of nucleated cells in each sample was estimated from the amplification of reference gene primers within the assay. To quantify the absolute abundance of each unique TCRbeta CDR3 rearrangement, sequence reads were collapsed and filtered. Productive Simpson clonality was computed per sample as the square root of Simpson's diversity index over productive rearrangements. Drawn from immuneACCESS, this table holds only the in-frame rearrangements with V and J called that TCRdb kept. Clones are partly lost; checked studies trace under half to an unresolved V gene and leave the rest unexplained. That table furnishes V, J and clone size, whereas the DNA furnished D and trimming. Recorded for this sample are about 50,000 clones; approximately 89% of them occurred a single time. The ten largest clones take up roughly a quarter of the sample.

Whole blood was collected in K2EDTA tubes by collaborating institutions according to the institutions' own protocols. For TCRbeta analysis, collaborator samples were shipped as frozen whole blood, as isolated PBMCs, or as DNA extracted from either sample type. In regard to this clone: What this receptor recognizes is not known. Base qualities are not recorded, but no much larger clone differs from it by a single base.

This receptor was obtained from a woman at least 80 years old with acute or convalescent COVID-19. The sample taken for sequencing was peripheral blood. In this chain, TRBV2 is recombined with TRBJ2-3; the D segment cannot be called with confidence. The base sequence is TGTGCCAGCAGGCCCCCGGGTACTAGCACAGATACGCAGTATTTT. It specifies CASRPPGTSTDTQYF.